This is a list of T cell receptor beta chains from one sample in a study of blood T cell repertoires in COVID-19. Produced via immunoSEQ multiplex PCR; TCRdb's table is partial and in-frame only. The data show 250,000 to 350,000 clones, 85% to 90% seen once. Sequencing was done on a sample of PBMCs or T cells enriched from blood (not recorded which). The receptors come from a woman aged 18-29 years who had recovered from COVID-19. CDR3s include the opening cysteine and the closing phenylalanine or tryptophan.

j_call v_call cdr3_aa
TRBJ2-3 TRBV6-5 CASSYRGFTDTQYF
TRBJ2-6 TRBV7-9 CASSARRGSGANVLTF
TRBJ2-7 TRBV5-1 CASSLGDFYEQYF
TRBJ1-5 TRBV2 CASGWGQGGNQPQHF
TRBJ2-7 TRBV7-2 CASSYGTGWAEQYF
TRBJ1-1 TRBV29-1 CSVRTMNTEAFF
TRBJ1-4 TRBV4-1 CASSQATPTNEKLFF
TRBJ2-5 TRBV5-1 CASSDGLAGRETQYF
TRBJ2-5 TRBV13 CASSLRNGEETQYF
TRBJ1-5 TRBV4-1 CASSPQSFPPQHF
TRBJ1-2 TRBV19 CASSIRSGFVGGYTF
TRBJ1-2 TRBV6-5 CASSYSKGAPAYGYTF
TRBJ1-2 TRBV9 CASSVDRDYGYTF
TRBJ2-3 TRBV7-9 CASSPLGLTSTDTQYF
TRBJ1-1 TRBV7-3 CASSFSRSEAFF
TRBJ1-5 TRBV9 CASSSRGEGNQPQHF
TRBJ2-1 TRBV6-5 CASSYSSGDYNEQFF
TRBJ1-2 TRBV7-9 CASSSNLTGLGYTF
TRBJ1-6 TRBV4-1 CASSQTHRQEHNSPLHF
TRBJ1-5 TRBV10-3 CASQGGNQPQHF
TRBJ2-7 TRBV3-1/TRBV3-2 CASSQDGWESYEQYF
TRBJ2-3 TRBV6-5 CASSLGLSTDTQYF
TRBJ1-1 TRBV29-1 CSVVWPNTEAFF